This T cell receptor (beta chain) was captured in a study of T cell responses to AZD1222 COVID-19 vaccine. Study-level findings and limits: It should be noted that donors were predominantly white British and more often female, and clonal diversity was possibly underestimated. CD4 TCRs associated with vaccination spanned spike, dominating at 160-218 and 743-854. Repertoire sampling was restricted to post-peak T cell response timepoints. Only five to seven AZD1222 recipients were seropositive at baseline.

This CDR3 contains 15 residues. Germline-derived CDR1 and CDR2 are SGHRS and YFSETQ. V was clipped by 0 bases and J by 4 bases; unmatched bases: 4. Details on this clone: The antigen is undetermined.

Produced via immunoSEQ multiplex PCR; TCRdb's table is partial and in-frame only. The sample gives about 130,000 clones, around 87% of which show up once; 8% to 13% is in the top ten. This clonotype originated in an adult in good health. The sequenced sample was peripheral blood, obtained on day 0 of AZD1222 vaccination. The rearrangement joins TRBV5-1 to TRBJ2-1; 7 nucleotides match TRBD1. The CDR3 nucleotides read TGCGCCAGCAGCTTGGACAGGGGCGGGTACAATGAGCAGTTCTTC. Translated: CASSLDRGGYNEQFF.